This entry features one T cell receptor beta chain sequence. Its antigen is unidentified. A second roughly 6 to 12 cycle PCR used barcoded and J-beta primers. Per sample, CDR3-containing paired-end reads numbered at least 2.5 million. TCRdb used MiXCR to reprocess the 5' RACE reads, holding one entry per CDR3 protein. The sample lists hundreds of thousands of distinct CDR3 sequences, about 20% occurring once. This sample is drawn from a study of blood T cells in healthy people across ages. The study, taken as a whole, reports: Because sorting was not performed, PBMCs prevented conclusive naive versus antigen-experienced comparison.

The CDR3 sequence is 14 residues long. The trim removed 4 bases at V and 2 bases at J, leaving 1 base unmatched. Germline assignment: CDR1 SGHAT and CDR2 FQNNGV. The specimen sequenced was blood. The chain combines TRBV11-2 with TRBJ2-2; 7 positions match TRBD2. This clonotype was sampled from a man between 65 and 85 years old in good health. CDR3 sequence (DNA): TGTGCCAGCAGCTCGGGGGGAAACACCGGGGAGCTGTTTTTT. This sequence encodes CASSSGGNTGELFF.